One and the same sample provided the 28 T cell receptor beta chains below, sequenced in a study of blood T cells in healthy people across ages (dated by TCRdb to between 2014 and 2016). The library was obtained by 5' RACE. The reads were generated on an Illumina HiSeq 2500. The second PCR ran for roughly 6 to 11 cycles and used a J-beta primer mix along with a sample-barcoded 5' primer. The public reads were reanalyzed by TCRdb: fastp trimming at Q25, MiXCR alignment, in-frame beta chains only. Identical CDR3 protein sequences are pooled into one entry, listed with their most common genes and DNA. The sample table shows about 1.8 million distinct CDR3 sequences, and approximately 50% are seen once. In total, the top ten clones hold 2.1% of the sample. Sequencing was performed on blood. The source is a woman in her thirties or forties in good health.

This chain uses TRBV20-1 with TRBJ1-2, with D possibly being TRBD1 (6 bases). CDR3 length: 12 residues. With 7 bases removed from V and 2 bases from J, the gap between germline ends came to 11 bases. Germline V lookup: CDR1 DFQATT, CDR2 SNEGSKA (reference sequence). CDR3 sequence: CSVAGANYGYTF. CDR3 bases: TGCAGTGTAGCAGGGGCCAACTATGGCTACACCTTC.

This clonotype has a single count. CDR3 nucleotides: TGTGCCAGCAGTTTAATAGGGGGCTCCTATAATTCACCCCTCCACTTT. Translating it yields CASSLIGGSYNSPLHF. The V and J genes are TRBV28 and TRBJ1-6; D is possibly TRBD1 (6 bases). From germline, CDR1 is MDHEN and CDR2 SYDVKM. V was pared by 2 bases and J by 0 bases, with 8 bases between. This CDR3 is 16 amino acids long.

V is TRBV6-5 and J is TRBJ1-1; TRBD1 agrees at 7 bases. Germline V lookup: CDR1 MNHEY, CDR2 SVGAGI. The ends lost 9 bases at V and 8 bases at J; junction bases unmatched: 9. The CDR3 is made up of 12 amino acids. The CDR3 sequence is CASHSGGGEAFF. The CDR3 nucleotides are TGTGCCAGTCATTCAGGGGGAGGGGAAGCTTTCTTT.

Here the CDR3 reads CASSQDDPLGFRSSSYNEQFF. CDR3 DNA sequence: TGTGCCAGCAGCCAAGATGATCCCCTAGGGTTCCGGTCAAGCTCCTACAATGAGCAGTTCTTC. The chain has TRBV3-1 and TRBJ2-1; unclear D gene. Germline CDR1 LGHDT, CDR2 YNNKEL (reference sequence). V was clipped by 0 bases and J by 0 bases, with 24 bases between them. This CDR3 spans 21 amino acids.

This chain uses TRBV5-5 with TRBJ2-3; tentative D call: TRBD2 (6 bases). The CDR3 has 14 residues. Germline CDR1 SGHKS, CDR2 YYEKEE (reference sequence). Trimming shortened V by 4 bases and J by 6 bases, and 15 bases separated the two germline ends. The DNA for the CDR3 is TGTGCCAGCAGCAACGGTCCCGCGGGGGATACGCAGTATTTT. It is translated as CASSNGPAGDTQYF.

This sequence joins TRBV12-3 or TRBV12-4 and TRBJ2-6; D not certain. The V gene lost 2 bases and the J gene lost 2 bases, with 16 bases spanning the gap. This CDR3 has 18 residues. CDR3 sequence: CASSLRAQINPGANVLTF. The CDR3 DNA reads TGTGCCAGCAGTTTAAGGGCGCAGATAAACCCTGGGGCCAACGTCCTGACTTTC.

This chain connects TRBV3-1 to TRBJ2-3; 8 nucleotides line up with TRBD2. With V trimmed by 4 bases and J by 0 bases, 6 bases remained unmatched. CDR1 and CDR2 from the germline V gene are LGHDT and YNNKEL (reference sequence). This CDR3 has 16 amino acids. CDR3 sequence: CASSPTGGTSTDTQYF. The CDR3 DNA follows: TGTGCCAGCAGCCCCACGGGGGGGACTAGCACAGATACGCAGTATTTT.

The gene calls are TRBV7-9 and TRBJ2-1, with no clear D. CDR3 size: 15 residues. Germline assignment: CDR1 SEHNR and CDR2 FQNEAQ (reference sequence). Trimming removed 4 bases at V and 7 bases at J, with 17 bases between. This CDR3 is CASSSAGLLGNEQFF. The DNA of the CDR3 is TGTGCCAGCAGCTCAGCAGGTCTCTTGGGGAATGAGCAGTTCTTC.

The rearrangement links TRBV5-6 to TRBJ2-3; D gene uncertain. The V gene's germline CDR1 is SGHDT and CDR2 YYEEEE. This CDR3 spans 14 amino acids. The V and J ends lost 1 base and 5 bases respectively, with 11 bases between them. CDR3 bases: TGTGCCAGCAGCTTGCTCGGGCTCGGAGATACGCAGTATTTT. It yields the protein CASSLLGLGDTQYF.

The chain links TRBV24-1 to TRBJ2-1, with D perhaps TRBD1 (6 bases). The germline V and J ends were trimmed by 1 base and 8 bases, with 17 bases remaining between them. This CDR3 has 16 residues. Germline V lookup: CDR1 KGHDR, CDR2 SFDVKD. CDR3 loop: CATSDLGRGSIHEQFF. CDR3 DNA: TGTGCCACCAGTGATTTAGGCAGGGGTTCGATCCATGAGCAGTTCTTC.

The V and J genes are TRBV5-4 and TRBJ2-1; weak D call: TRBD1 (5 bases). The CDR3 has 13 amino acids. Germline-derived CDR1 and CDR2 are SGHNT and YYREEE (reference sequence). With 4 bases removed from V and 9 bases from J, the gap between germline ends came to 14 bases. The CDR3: CASSQTETIEQFF. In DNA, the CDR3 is TGTGCCAGCAGCCAGACAGAGACCATTGAGCAGTTCTTC.

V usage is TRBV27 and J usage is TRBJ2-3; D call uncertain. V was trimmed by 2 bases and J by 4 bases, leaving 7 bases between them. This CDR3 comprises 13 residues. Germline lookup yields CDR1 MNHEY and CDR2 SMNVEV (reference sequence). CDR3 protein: CASSLRTPDTQYF. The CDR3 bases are TGTGCCAGCAGTTTACGAACCCCAGATACGCAGTATTTT.

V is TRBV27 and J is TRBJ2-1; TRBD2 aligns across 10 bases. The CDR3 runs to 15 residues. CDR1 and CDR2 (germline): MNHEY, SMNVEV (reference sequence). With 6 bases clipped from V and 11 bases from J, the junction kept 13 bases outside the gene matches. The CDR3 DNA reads TGTGCCAGCAGCATCAAAGCGGGGGGGCCGTCGAAGCAGTTCTTC. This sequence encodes CASSIKAGGPSKQFF.

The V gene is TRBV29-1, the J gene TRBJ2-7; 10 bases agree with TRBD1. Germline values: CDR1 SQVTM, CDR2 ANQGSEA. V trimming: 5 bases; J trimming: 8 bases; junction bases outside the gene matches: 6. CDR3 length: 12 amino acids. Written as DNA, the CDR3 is TGCAGCGTTCTGACAGGGGGCTTACAGCAGTACTTC. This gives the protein CSVLTGGLQQYF.

In DNA, the CDR3 is TGTGCCAGCCGACCTATGGGAAGCACAGATACGCAGTATTTT. Its translation: CASRPMGSTDTQYF. The V call is TRBV6-1, the J call TRBJ2-3; no clear D. Germline V gene lookup returns CDR1 MNHNS and CDR2 SASEGT. Trimming took 8 bases from V and 0 from J, leaving 12 bases between them. The CDR3 runs 14 residues.

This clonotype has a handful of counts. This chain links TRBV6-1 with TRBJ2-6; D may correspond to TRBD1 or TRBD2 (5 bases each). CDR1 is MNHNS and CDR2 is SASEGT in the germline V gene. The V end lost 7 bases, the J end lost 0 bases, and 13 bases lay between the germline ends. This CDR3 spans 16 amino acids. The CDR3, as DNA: TGTGCCAGCATTTGGGACCCCAACTCTGGGGCCAACGTCCTGACTTTC. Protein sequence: CASIWDPNSGANVLTF.

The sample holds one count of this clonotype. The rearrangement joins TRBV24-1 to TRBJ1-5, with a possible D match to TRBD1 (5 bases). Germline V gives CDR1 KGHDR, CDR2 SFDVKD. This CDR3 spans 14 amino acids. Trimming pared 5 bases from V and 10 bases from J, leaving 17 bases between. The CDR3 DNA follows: TGTGCCACCAGTGCTACACGGGACGTCTCACCCCAGCATTTT. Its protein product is CATSATRDVSPQHF.

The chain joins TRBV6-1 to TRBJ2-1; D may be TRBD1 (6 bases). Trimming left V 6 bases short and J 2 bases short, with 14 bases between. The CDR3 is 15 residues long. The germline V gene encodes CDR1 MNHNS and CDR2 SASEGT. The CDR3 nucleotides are TGTGCCAGCAGCCCAGGACAGTACCCCTACAATGAGCAGTTCTTC. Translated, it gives CASSPGQYPYNEQFF.

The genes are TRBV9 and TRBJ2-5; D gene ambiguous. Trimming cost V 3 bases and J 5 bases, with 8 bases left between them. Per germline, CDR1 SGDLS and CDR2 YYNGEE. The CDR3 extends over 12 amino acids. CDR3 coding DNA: TGTGCCAGCAGCGGCCATGGGGAGACCCAGTACTTC. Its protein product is CASSGHGETQYF.

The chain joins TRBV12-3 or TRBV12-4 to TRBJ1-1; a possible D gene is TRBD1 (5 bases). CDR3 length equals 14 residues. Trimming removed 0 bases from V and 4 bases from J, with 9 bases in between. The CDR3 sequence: CASSLAGAGTEAFF. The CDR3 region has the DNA TGTGCCAGCAGTTTAGCAGGGGCGGGCACTGAAGCTTTCTTT.

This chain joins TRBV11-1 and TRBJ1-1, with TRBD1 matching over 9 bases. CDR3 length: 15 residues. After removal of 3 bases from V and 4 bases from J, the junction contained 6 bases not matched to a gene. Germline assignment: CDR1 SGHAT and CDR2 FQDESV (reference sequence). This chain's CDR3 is CASSFPQGAGTEAFF. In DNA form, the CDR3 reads TGTGCCAGCAGCTTCCCACAGGGGGCAGGCACTGAAGCTTTCTTT.

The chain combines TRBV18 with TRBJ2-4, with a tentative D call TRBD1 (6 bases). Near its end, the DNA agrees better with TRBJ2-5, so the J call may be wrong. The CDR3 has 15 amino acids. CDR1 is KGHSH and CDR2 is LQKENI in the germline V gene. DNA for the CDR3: TGTGCCAGCTCACCACAAATGGACAGCCAAGAGACCCAGTACTTC. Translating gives CASSPQMDSQETQYF.

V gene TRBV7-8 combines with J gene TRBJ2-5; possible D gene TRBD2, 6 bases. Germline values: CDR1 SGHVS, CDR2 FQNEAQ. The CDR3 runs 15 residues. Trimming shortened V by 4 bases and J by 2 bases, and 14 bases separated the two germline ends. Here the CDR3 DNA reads TGTGCCAGCAGCTCACCGGGACTGGAACAAGAGACCCAGTACTTC. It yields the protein CASSSPGLEQETQYF.

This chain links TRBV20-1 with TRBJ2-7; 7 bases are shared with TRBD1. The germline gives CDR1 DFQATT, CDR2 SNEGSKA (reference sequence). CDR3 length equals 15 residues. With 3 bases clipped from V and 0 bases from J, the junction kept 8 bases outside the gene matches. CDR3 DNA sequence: TGCAGTGCTAGCCGTGGGACAGTTGACTCCTACGAGCAGTACTTC. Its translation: CSASRGTVDSYEQYF.

CDR3 amino acids: CASSFSFEGPSDDYTF. CDR3 bases: TGTGCCAGCAGTTTTTCCTTTGAAGGACCCTCCGACGACTACACCTTC. V is TRBV12-3 or TRBV12-4 and J is TRBJ1-2, with no clear D. This CDR3 contains 16 residues. Trimming left V 3 bases short and J 10 bases short, with 24 bases between.

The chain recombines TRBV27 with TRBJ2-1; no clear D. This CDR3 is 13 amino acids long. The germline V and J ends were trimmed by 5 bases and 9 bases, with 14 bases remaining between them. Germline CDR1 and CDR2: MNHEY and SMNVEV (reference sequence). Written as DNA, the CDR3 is TGTGCCAGCAGTAACCCACTCGGCCCTGAGCAGTTCTTC. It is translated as CASSNPLGPEQFF.

CDR3: CASSLEWVGTGELFF. DNA for the CDR3: TGTGCCAGCAGCTTAGAATGGGTCGGCACCGGGGAGCTGTTTTTT. The rearrangement links TRBV7-2 to TRBJ2-2; unclear D gene. Looked up from germline, CDR1 is SGHTA and CDR2 is FQGNSA. The V and J ends lost 1 base and 4 bases respectively, with 10 bases between them. CDR3 length equals 15 residues.

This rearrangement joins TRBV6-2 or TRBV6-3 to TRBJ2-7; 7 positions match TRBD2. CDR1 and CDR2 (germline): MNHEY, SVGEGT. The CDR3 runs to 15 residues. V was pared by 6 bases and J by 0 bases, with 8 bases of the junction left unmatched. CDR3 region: CASRAGAGFSYEQYF. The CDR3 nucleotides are TGTGCCAGCAGGGCGGGAGCGGGGTTCTCCTACGAGCAGTACTTC.